This TCR beta chain was sequenced for a study of a mutant IDH1 vaccine in newly diagnosed glioma (TCRdb year 2021). For context, the study as a whole: Patients were given eight vaccinations, in weeks 1, 3, 5, 7, 11, 15, 19 and 23, which matched visits V03 through V10. Peripheral blood samples were drawn at six visits, namely V03 (baseline), V05, V07, V10, V12 and V13. The roughly 33 treated patients were approximately 62% male and around 40% female, with a mean age of roughly 42 years. For exploratory analyses, longitudinal TCRB deep sequencing was carried out in about 25 treated patients wherever samples were available. Before enrollment, patients had received standard therapy of radiotherapy alone, temozolomide alone, or radiochemotherapy with temozolomide; most received the combination. Vaccination began 4-6 weeks after radiotherapy alone, or alongside temozolomide cycles in the chemotherapy-containing groups. The paper as a whole reports these results and caveats: Changes in the top peripheral T cell clonotypes picked up by TCRB sequencing did not appear to be linked to pseudoprogression. Vaccine-induced immune responses across multiple MHC alleles were detected in 93.3% of patients. Selection of PBMC samples for TCRB deep sequencing was based on availability. The authors stated that sample limitations prevented analyses of patient blood samples from being reproduced.

Of note for this clone: The antigen it recognizes is unknown. Per-base qualities were not stored, and no clone one base away is much larger.

Sample time point, as interpreted from the label and publication: week 5, during vaccination. Each vaccine dose, consisting of 300 ug of a 20-mer mutant IDH1 peptide in Montanide, was administered subcutaneously with topical imiquimod. Newly diagnosed WHO grade 3 or 4 IDH1-mutant astrocytomas showing loss of nuclear ATRX were present in the donors. The samples were drawn from NOA16, a multicentre, single-arm, open-label phase I trial in Germany that tested a mutant IDH1 peptide vaccine in humans for the first time. Genomic DNA for TCRB sequencing was isolated from EDTA blood with the DNeasy Blood and Tissue Kit. V lost 5 bases and J lost 9 bases; the stretch between them is 17 bases long. The CDR3 contains 14 residues, cysteine and phenylalanine counted. The DNA shown is the 42-base CDR3, in frame from base 1. CDR1 and CDR2 were assigned from the germline V gene (reference sequence) as LNHNV and YYDKDF.

Preparation of the library involved the immunoSEQ multiplex PCR assay. Following the manufacturer's protocol, the hsTCRB Kit was used to amplify rearranged TCR beta chain sequences. An Illumina MiSeq was used to sequence the TCRB libraries. In the source study's methods: Demultiplexing, trimming and gene mapping were performed with the kit vendor's proprietary platform. Not all clones reach the TCRdb copy of this immuneACCESS table, which keeps in-frame sequences only. Checked studies attribute under half of the gap to unresolved V genes and leave the rest unexplained. The V and J calls and clone size are taken from that table; D and trimming were inferred from the DNA. The sample records 12,000 or so clones, 80% to 90% of which are singletons. About 5.9% of the sample is taken by the ten largest.

This receptor was taken from a woman aged 35 to 49 with glioma. Some clones in this sample may be carry-over from other donors' samples. This specimen was PBMCs, taken from a glioma patient whose treatment included an IDH1 peptide vaccine. The sequence links TRBV15 to TRBJ2-1; the D gene cannot be resolved reliably. The CDR3 amino acid sequence is: CATSPDARYGEQFF. The nucleotides read TGTGCCACCAGCCCCGACGCGAGGTACGGTGAGCAGTTCTTC.